This is a list of T cell receptor beta chains from one sample in a study of T cell repertoires in cytomegalovirus infection. TCRdb independently ran MiXCR on the reads; one entry per CDR3 protein. The table has about 250,000 distinct CDR3 sequences, 6% to 8% seen once. Input material: PBMCs. The receptors originated from a human donor in good health (CMV status not recorded). Some clones in this sample may be carry-over from other donors' samples. The CDR3 runs from the conserved cysteine through the conserved F or W. The D gene is left open where the match is weak. The size entry is marked missing in some rows and otherwise reads once, few, many or a size class.

j_gene,d_gene,v_gene,abundance,CDR3aa,CDR3nt
TRBJ2-7,.,TRBV29-1,few,CSVEGGGPNEQYF,TGCAGCGTTGAAGGCGGGGGCCCCAACGAGCAGTACTTC
TRBJ2-5,.,TRBV7-2,many,CASSPGHGVGAQYF,TGTGCCAGCAGCCCTGGACACGGGGTGGGGGCCCAGTACTTC
TRBJ2-5,TRBD1,TRBV6-5,.,CASSIPGGRQDTQYF,TGTGCCAGCAGCATACCAGGGGGTCGGCAAGACACCCAGTACTTC
TRBJ2-1,TRBD2,TRBV20-1,few,CSAPKASGGTSNEQFF,TGCAGTGCTCCTAAGGCTAGCGGGGGGACTTCCAATGAGCAGTTCTTC
TRBJ2-7,TRBD1,TRBV20-1,many,CSAAGTGMNEQYF,TGCAGTGCCGCCGGGACAGGGATGAACGAGCAGTACTTC
TRBJ1-1,.,TRBV6-5,many,CASRGTQNTEAFF,TGTGCCAGCAGGGGCACCCAGAACACTGAAGCTTTCTTT
TRBJ1-1,.,TRBV20-1,.,CSAGGGRIPVTFF,TGCAGTGCTGGGGGGGGTCGGATCCCGGTTACTTTCTTT
TRBJ1-4,TRBD1,TRBV20-1,many,CSARRSQGAWEKLFF,TGCAGTGCTAGACGGTCTCAGGGGGCGTGGGAAAAACTGTTTTTT
TRBJ1-2,.,TRBV2,many,CASSPTGSGYGYTF,TGTGCCAGCAGCCCTACAGGGTCGGGCTATGGCTACACCTTC
TRBJ2-2,TRBD1,TRBV29-1,many,CSVSRDRGTGELFF,TGCAGCGTTTCCCGGGACAGGGGAACCGGGGAGCTGTTTTTT
TRBJ1-6,.,TRBV2,.,CASRAPTRSSYNSPLHF,TGTGCCAGCAGGGCCCCCACCAGGAGCTCCTATAATTCACCCCTCCACTTT
TRBJ1-4,TRBD1,TRBV29-1,few,CSVSGGEDEKLFF,TGCAGCGTATCAGGGGGCGAGGATGAAAAACTGTTTTTT
TRBJ1-6,.,TRBV3-1,many,CASSQVGPSPLHF,TGTGCCAGCAGCCAAGTAGGGCCTTCACCCCTCCACTTT
TRBJ2-7,.,TRBV7-2,many,CASSSEQGLEQYF,TGTGCCAGCAGCTCCGAACAGGGTCTCGAGCAGTACTTC
TRBJ2-7,.,TRBV7-2,many,CASSLTQLSSYEQYF,TGTGCCAGCAGCTTAACCCAGTTGAGCTCCTACGAGCAGTACTTC
TRBJ2-7,TRBD2,TRBV14,many,CASRMVPGGPTYEQYF,TGTGCCAGCAGGATGGTACCGGGGGGACCGACCTACGAGCAGTACTTC
TRBJ2-7,.,TRBV6-2/TRBV6-3,many,CASSPQVYEQYF,TGTGCCAGCAGCCCACAGGTCTACGAGCAGTACTTC
TRBJ1-2,TRBD1,TRBV29-1,many,CSAPRDRDGGGYTF,TGCAGCGCCCCCCGGGACAGGGACGGCGGCGGCTACACCTTC
TRBJ1-5,.,TRBV14,few,CASSQVAGMNQPQHF,TGTGCCAGCAGCCAAGTGGCAGGGATGAATCAGCCCCAGCATTTT
TRBJ2-6,.,TRBV12-5,many,CASGSLLAGGLLRAGSGANVLTF,.
TRBJ1-2,.,TRBV10-3,many,CAISEPAGGSDGYTF,TGTGCCATCAGTGAGCCCGCGGGGGGCTCGGATGGCTACACCTTC
TRBJ1-5,TRBD1,TRBV30,.,CAWSRRGLANQPQHF,TGTGCCTGGAGCCGCAGGGGGCTAGCAAATCAGCCCCAGCATTTT
TRBJ2-7,.,TRBV12-3/TRBV12-4,many,CASRRSYEQYF,TGTGCCAGCAGGCGTTCCTACGAGCAGTACTTC
TRBJ2-1,.,TRBV6-2/TRBV6-3,many,CASSLLSRNNEQFF,TGTGCCAGCAGCCTCCTGTCCCGAAACAATGAGCAGTTCTTC
TRBJ2-5,.,TRBV7-8,many,CASSLQGIRRETQYF,TGTGCCAGCAGCTTACAGGGGATAAGGCGGGAGACCCAGTACTTC
TRBJ1-2,TRBD1,TRBV19,.,CASRLDRGLDYGYTF,TGTGCCAGTCGCCTCGACAGGGGGCTTGACTATGGCTACACCTTC
TRBJ2-3,.,TRBV19,many,CASKVTGTDTQYF,TGTGCCAGTAAGGTCACTGGCACAGATACGCAGTATTTT
TRBJ2-7,TRBD2,TRBV6-2/TRBV6-3,many,CASSYSRGNSGNYEQYF,TGTGCCAGCAGTTACTCGAGGGGTAATAGCGGGAACTACGAGCAGTACTTC
TRBJ2-5,TRBD1,TRBV6-2/TRBV6-3,few,CASTLTGTGEAGTQYF,TGTGCCAGCACTCTTACCGGGACAGGAGAGGCCGGGACCCAGTACTTC
TRBJ1-1,TRBD1,TRBV7-2,many,CASSLVGTANTEAFF,TGTGCCAGCAGCTTAGTCGGGACAGCCAACACTGAAGCTTTCTTT
TRBJ2-3,TRBD1,TRBV20-1,many,CSASPDRGVDTQYF,TGCAGTGCTAGCCCGGACAGGGGCGTAGATACGCAGTATTTT
TRBJ1-5,TRBD1,TRBV7-2,large,CASSFQTGVGVGNQPQHF,TGTGCCAGCAGCTTTCAGACAGGGGTCGGCGTCGGCAATCAGCCCCAGCATTTT
TRBJ2-1,.,TRBV6-2/TRBV6-3,many,CASKPSSYNEQFF,TGTGCCAGCAAACCTAGCTCCTACAATGAGCAGTTCTTC
TRBJ1-1,.,TRBV6-2/TRBV6-3,many,CASSPHTGRANTEAFF,TGTGCCAGCAGCCCCCACACGGGGCGTGCGAACACTGAAGCTTTCTTT
TRBJ1-1,.,TRBV20-1,many,CSAPRIGGTEAFF,TGCAGTGCCCCTCGGATCGGGGGCACTGAAGCTTTCTTT
TRBJ1-2,.,TRBV20-1,few,CSASLTGGYTF,TGCAGTGCCTCGCTGACAGGCGGCTACACCTTC
TRBJ1-5,.,TRBV6-5,many,CASSLASSGNQPQHF,TGTGCCAGCAGTTTGGCCAGCTCTGGCAATCAGCCCCAGCATTTT
TRBJ1-2,.,TRBV25-1,many,CASSPTETYYGYTF,TGTGCCAGCAGCCCGACGGAGACCTACTATGGCTACACCTTC
TRBJ1-6,.,TRBV7-2,many,CASSSRTTENSPLHF,TGTGCCAGCAGCTCGCGGACGACCGAGAATTCACCCCTCCACTTT
TRBJ2-1,TRBD2,TRBV30,many,CAWNGKRSSGGFYNEQFF,TGTGCCTGGAACGGAAAGCGGAGCAGCGGGGGGTTTTACAATGAGCAGTTCTTC
TRBJ1-5,TRBD1,TRBV7-2,.,CASSLGTVGNQPQHF,TGTGCCAGCAGCCTAGGGACAGTGGGCAATCAGCCCCAGCATTTT
TRBJ1-1,.,TRBV6-2/TRBV6-3,many,CASGPGTWKMSTEAFF,TGTGCCAGCGGCCCCGGGACATGGAAGATGAGCACTGAAGCTTTCTTT
TRBJ2-3,TRBD2,TRBV20-1,many,CSARGGAGGTDTQYF,TGCAGTGCCAGAGGGGGAGCGGGGGGCACAGATACGCAGTATTTT
TRBJ1-1,.,TRBV25-1,many,CASSEAGDAYTEAFF,TGTGCCAGCAGTGAGGCGGGCGACGCCTACACTGAAGCTTTCTTT
TRBJ1-3,.,TRBV12-3/TRBV12-4,many,CASSQGTPGNTIYF,TGTGCCAGCAGCCAAGGGACGCCTGGAAACACCATATATTTT
TRBJ1-1,.,TRBV9,few,CASSVEGGVNTEAFF,TGTGCCAGCAGCGTAGAGGGGGGAGTGAACACTGAAGCTTTCTTT
TRBJ2-1,TRBD1,TRBV18,many,CASSPTGGEQFF,TGTGCCAGCTCACCTACAGGGGGTGAGCAGTTCTTC
TRBJ2-1,.,TRBV5-4,many,CASSPQGGNLNEQFF,TGTGCCAGCAGCCCCCAGGGGGGGAATCTCAATGAGCAGTTCTTC
TRBJ2-2,.,TRBV14,many,CASSQGVNTGELFF,TGTGCCAGCAGCCAGGGGGTGAACACCGGGGAGCTGTTTTTT
TRBJ2-1,TRBD2,TRBV19,many,CASSIELSGDLLDEQFF,TGTGCCAGTAGTATAGAGTTAAGCGGGGATTTACTAGATGAGCAGTTCTTC
TRBJ2-3,.,TRBV12-3/TRBV12-4,many,CASSPSGDNPKGQYF,TGTGCCAGCAGTCCTAGTGGGGACAACCCCAAAGGGCAGTATTTT
TRBJ2-7,TRBD1,TRBV29-1,.,CSVDAQGQGYEQYF,TGCAGCGTTGACGCCCAAGGACAGGGGTACGAGCAGTACTTC
TRBJ2-1,TRBD2,TRBV20-1,many,CSARDRASGVEQFF,TGCAGTGCTAGAGATAGGGCTAGCGGGGTTGAGCAGTTCTTC